A single sample is the source of the 11 T cell receptor beta chains below, sequenced in a study of blood T cell repertoires in COVID-19. Only in-frame clones appear in the TCRdb table, and some are missing; sequencing was by immunoSEQ multiplex PCR. This sample has about 120,000 clones; around 80% occur once, and the top ten carry 16%. The specimen sequenced was peripheral blood. These receptor sequences come from a man in his sixties with active or convalescent COVID-19.

The chain recombines TRBV6-4 with TRBJ2-4; no clear D. Germline V CDR1 and CDR2: MRHNA, SNTAGT. The CDR3 is 16 amino acids. Trimming cost V 2 bases and J 3 bases, with 14 bases left between them. The CDR3 region has the DNA TGTGCCAGCAGTGACAGACTCATACCGGGCAAAAACATTCAGTACTTC. Its translation: CASSDRLIPGKNIQYF.

The V and J genes are TRBV28 and TRBJ2-7, with TRBD2 matching 8 bases. CDR1 is MDHEN, CDR2 SYDVKM, per germline. J gave up 4 bases and V 10 bases, and 15 bases lay outside the gene matches. This CDR3 has 15 amino acids. CDR3 loop: CATQSTLAEYYEQYF. DNA for the CDR3: TGTGCCACCCAGTCCACACTAGCGGAATATTACGAGCAGTACTTC.

The chain has TRBV4-1 and TRBJ2-7; 9 bases are a match to TRBD1. This CDR3 has 17 amino acids. Unmatched junction bases numbered 8, after V lost 0 bases and J lost 2 bases. The V gene's germline CDR1 is MGHRA and CDR2 YSYEKL. The CDR3 coding sequence is TGCGCCAGCAGCCAAGAATCAGTTCGGGACAGGGCCTACGAGCAGTACTTC. Its translation is CASSQESVRDRAYEQYF.

The chain uses TRBV7-2 and TRBJ2-1; D perhaps matches TRBD2 (5 bases). The V gene lost 0 bases and the J gene lost 2 bases, with 8 bases spanning the gap. CDR1 is SGHTA, CDR2 FQGNSA, per germline. This CDR3 is 15 amino acids long. The CDR3 nucleotides are TGTGCCAGCAGCTTAGCGGGAGCCCCCTACAATGAGCAGTTCTTC. It encodes CASSLAGAPYNEQFF.

V usage is TRBV7-2 and J usage is TRBJ2-7; D is perhaps TRBD1 (6 bases). The CDR3 totals 15 residues. The germline CDR1 and CDR2 sequences are SGHTA and FQGNSA. V lost 0 bases and J lost 1, with 10 bases in between. CDR3 DNA: TGTGCCAGCAGCTTAGCTACCCAGGGGTCCTACGAGCAGTACTTC. Its protein is CASSLATQGSYEQYF.

This clone was found a few times. The genes are TRBV19 and TRBJ2-5; TRBD2 might be the D (6 bases). Deletions cut 8 bases from V and 5 bases from J, with 24 bases between. CDR3 length: 16 amino acids. Per the germline V gene, CDR1 is LNHDA and CDR2 is SQIVND (reference sequence). CDR3: CASGILGGTGEETQYF. The CDR3 nucleotides are TGTGCCAGTGGGATCCTAGGAGGGACGGGAGAGGAGACCCAGTACTTC.

The rearrangement joins TRBV12-3 or TRBV12-4 to TRBJ2-1, with 7 bases fitting TRBD1. The CDR3 has 13 amino acids. Trimming at V came to 6 bases and at J to 8 bases, leaving 7 bases not matched to a gene. DNA for the CDR3: TGTGCCAGCAGCAAGGGACAGTACTATGAGCAGTTCTTC. Translation gives CASSKGQYYEQFF.

This chain uses TRBV6-5 with TRBJ1-1, with D possibly matching TRBD1 (6 bases). Trimming took 6 bases from V and 3 from J, leaving 17 bases between them. Germline lookup yields CDR1 MNHEY and CDR2 SVGAGI. The CDR3 consists of 15 residues. The chain's CDR3 is CASSRRTDWDTEAFF. The CDR3 bases are TGTGCCAGCAGCCGAAGGACAGACTGGGACACTGAAGCTTTCTTT.

The rearrangement links TRBV29-1 to TRBJ2-3; 7 bases match TRBD1. The trim removed 6 bases at V and 2 bases at J, leaving 11 bases unmatched. There are 15 residues in the CDR3. Per germline, CDR1 SQVTM and CDR2 ANQGSEA. As DNA, the CDR3 is TGCAGCGTGGGCACCGGACAGGTCCACACAGATACGCAGTATTTT. Translation: CSVGTGQVHTDTQYF.

This clone has a count of ten or more. The chain joins TRBV28 to TRBJ1-5; the D gene is possibly TRBD1 (6 bases). The germline V gene encodes CDR1 MDHEN and CDR2 SYDVKM. Trimming removed 3 bases from V and 2 bases from J, with 20 bases in between. The CDR3 consists of 18 residues. The CDR3 region is CASSFPPRGGRGNQPQHF. The CDR3 DNA reads TGTGCCAGCAGTTTCCCCCCCAGGGGAGGGAGGGGCAATCAGCCCCAGCATTTT.

V and J are TRBV27 and TRBJ2-7, with 8 bases lining up with TRBD1. V lost 0 bases, J lost 6 bases, and 10 bases stayed unmatched. The CDR3 extends over 16 amino acids. Germline-derived CDR1 and CDR2 are MNHEY and SMNVEV (reference sequence). The chain's CDR3 is CASSLSIGQGWGEQYF. In DNA, the CDR3 is TGTGCCAGCAGTTTATCGATCGGACAGGGCTGGGGCGAGCAGTACTTC.